This T cell receptor beta chain is from a study of regulatory T cells in long-lasting Graves disease. About the research overall: Over 5 years of antithyroid drugs with positive TSH receptor antibodies was taken to mean persistent Graves' disease.

Study findings and constraints: Only a small sample size was used, which may have cut accuracy. Persistent-disease Graves' patients showed less TCR diversity than new cases.

Arm-PCR with iRepertoire HTBI primers amplified the CDR3 regions for these TCR beta libraries. TCRdb reprocessed the multiplex PCR reads with MiXCR, giving one entry per CDR3 protein. The data show around 450,000 distinct CDR3 sequences, about a fifth seen once. Time point in this sample: persistent/refractory GD, antithyroid drugs over 5 years with positive TRAb. PBMC-extracted RNA yielded the TCR library. It was an endocrinology department in Xi'an, China, that provided the patients. Only a few counts were recorded for this clonotype. The target antigen is unknown. This CDR3 region has 15 residues. Per the germline V gene, CDR1 is SGHRS and CDR2 is YFSETQ. The ends lost 0 bases at V and 4 bases at J; junction bases unmatched: 6.

This chain joins TRBV5-1 and TRBJ2-7; 8 bases map to TRBD2. Material: peripheral blood mononuclear cells (PBMCs), obtained when the disease was refractory, from a patient treated with antithyroid drugs. This TCR derives from a female donor with Graves disease. The CDR3 sequence is CASSLVVGREYEQYF. Here the CDR3 DNA reads TGCGCCAGCAGCTTGGTTGTCGGGAGGGAGTACGAGCAGTACTTC.